The source of this TCR beta chain is a study of blood T cells in healthy people across ages. Using a J-beta primer mix together with a sample-barcoded 5' primer, a second PCR was run for roughly 7 to 11 cycles. Sequencing of every sample gave 2.5 million or more CDR3-containing paired-end reads. Each CDR3 protein gets one entry after TCRdb re-called the 5' RACE reads with MiXCR. The top ten clones hold around 13% of a sample with about a million distinct CDR3 sequences, under 40% of them seen once. Study-level results: Per million T cells, TCR beta diversity dropped roughly linearly as age increased. Aged donors had fewer naive CD4+ cells and lower diversity than long-lived donors.

Note on this clonotype: Its matching antigen is unknown.

Between the trimmed V and J ends, which lost 7 bases and 3 bases, there was a span of 12 bases. This CDR3 has 12 amino acids. From germline, CDR1 is DFQATT and CDR2 SNEGSKA (reference sequence). Peripheral blood from each donor was collected in a volume of approximately 10 milliliters. Input material: blood. This chain connects TRBV20-1 to TRBJ1-1; D is possibly TRBD1 (6 bases). The sequence came from a young man in good health. The CDR3: CSGGRGYTEAFF. In nucleotides, the CDR3 is TGCAGTGGGGGGAGGGGGTACACTGAAGCTTTCTTT.